A single sample is the source of the 30 T cell receptor beta chains below, sequenced in a study of T cells in Graves' hyperthyroidism and ophthalmopathy. RNA transcripts were the template for amplifying TCR beta CDR3 regions. Primed by the HTBI set, a first-round RT-PCR was run on the TCR CDR3. TCRdb ran MiXCR on the multiplex PCR reads and lists one entry per CDR3 protein. The profile covers 500,000 to 600,000 distinct CDR3 sequences, with just over 45% appearing a single time and roughly 20% taken by the ten largest. Sequenced input: peripheral blood or thyroid tissue (not recorded which). The receptor set was obtained from an adult woman with Graves' disease, either hyperthyroidism or ophthalmopathy (not recorded which).

This clonotype has ten or more counts. The chain is built from TRBV19 and TRBJ1-5; D remains ambiguous. Trimming took 2 bases from V and 2 from J, leaving 4 bases between them. This CDR3 region has 13 residues. Germline CDR1 LNHDA, CDR2 SQIVND (reference sequence). The CDR3 loop reads CASSISGNQPQHF. CDR3 nucleotides: TGTGCCAGTAGTATAAGTGGCAATCAGCCCCAGCATTTT.

The V and J genes are TRBV2 and TRBJ1-1, with 7 nucleotides matching TRBD1. CDR3 size: 13 residues. Germline CDR1 reads SNHLY; CDR2 reads FYNNEI. V lost 8 bases, J lost 5 bases, and 8 bases stayed unmatched. CDR3 region: CASARDSLTEAFF. The CDR3, as DNA: TGTGCCAGCGCCAGGGACAGCCTTACTGAAGCTTTCTTT.

This clonotype appeared many times. CDR3 residues: CASSAGQGANEQYF. For the CDR3, the DNA is TGTGCCAGCAGCGCTGGACAGGGGGCCAACGAGCAGTACTTC. V gene TRBV9 combines with J gene TRBJ2-7; 11 bases map to TRBD1. Germline CDR1 SGDLS, CDR2 YYNGEE. Trimming took 3 bases from V and 5 from J; bases not matched to a gene: 4. This CDR3 has 14 amino acids.

This sequence joins TRBV20-1 and TRBJ1-3; 7 bases map to TRBD1. Germline V gene lookup returns CDR1 DFQATT and CDR2 SNEGSKA (reference sequence). This CDR3 region has 14 residues. Trimming removed 2 bases from V and 5 bases from J; junction bases left unmatched: 6. CDR3 DNA: TGCAGTGCTAGACGACAGGGCACAAGAAACACCATATATTTT. This sequence encodes CSARRQGTRNTIYF.

V gene TRBV7-7 combines with J gene TRBJ2-5; D is ambiguous. This CDR3 has 15 residues. Germline values: CDR1 SSHAT, CDR2 FNYEAQ (reference sequence). The V and J ends lost 3 bases and 4 bases respectively, with 15 bases between them. CDR3 loop: CASSFGRLVGETQYF. In DNA, the CDR3 is TGTGCCAGCAGCTTCGGACGTTTGGTAGGAGAGACCCAGTACTTC.

This clonotype was seen more than once but under ten times. DNA for the CDR3: TGTGCCAGCAGCTTAGTTAGCGGGAGTGTGGAGACCCAGTACTTC. This codes for CASSLVSGSVETQYF. The chain links TRBV7-8 to TRBJ2-5; 9 nucleotides align to TRBD2. V shed 1 base and J 5 bases; nucleotides not matched to a gene: 5. This CDR3 has 15 residues. Germline CDR1 is SGHVS and CDR2 is FQNEAQ.

This chain connects TRBV10-3 to TRBJ2-7; maybe TRBD1 (6 bases). CDR1 and CDR2 (germline): ENHRY, SYGVKD. The CDR3 covers 13 residues. The germline V and J ends were trimmed by 5 bases and 0 bases, with 8 bases remaining between them. CDR3 sequence reads: CAISRDNSYEQYF. The CDR3 coding sequence is TGTGCCATCAGTAGGGACAACTCCTACGAGCAGTACTTC.

This clonotype has a count of ten or more. The rearrangement uses TRBV28 and TRBJ1-4; TRBD1 matches 9 bases. J was trimmed by 8 bases and V by 6 bases; bases with no gene match: 7. The V gene's germline CDR1 is MDHEN and CDR2 SYDVKM. This CDR3 is built from 14 residues. In nucleotides, the CDR3 is TGTGCCAGCAGCGCGACAGGGGGAGAGGAAAAACTGTTTTTT. Amino acids: CASSATGGEEKLFF. Full variable domain (missing parts from reference TRBV28 and TRBJ1-4): DVKVTQSSRYLVKRTGEKVFLECVQDMDHENMFWYRQDPGLGLRLIYFSYDVKMKEKGDIPEGYSVSREKKERFSLILESASTNQTSMYLCASSATGGEEKLFFGSGTQLSVL.

The sample holds many counts of this clonotype. V and J are TRBV12-3 or TRBV12-4 and TRBJ2-7; perhaps D is TRBD1 or TRBD2 (6 bases each). Deletions cut 7 bases from V and 3 bases from J, with 19 bases between. CDR3 length: 15 residues. CDR3 sequence: CASTPRGDWNYEQYF. The CDR3 DNA is TGTGCCAGCACCCCAAGGGGGGACTGGAACTACGAGCAGTACTTC.

This clonotype was found many times. This chain uses TRBV9 with TRBJ2-2; no clear D gene. The CDR3 runs to 15 residues. With 3 bases removed from V and 1 base from J, the gap between germline ends came to 10 bases. Germline CDR1 is SGDLS and CDR2 is YYNGEE. CDR3 in amino acids: CASSDSFKNTGELFF. In DNA, the CDR3 is TGTGCCAGCAGCGATTCCTTCAAGAACACCGGGGAGCTGTTTTTT. Looking up the rest from reference TRBV9 and TRBJ2-2 gives the full variable domain: DSGVTQTPKHLITATGQRVTLRCSPRSGDLSVYWYQQSLDQGLQFLIQYYNGEERAKGNILERFSAQQFPDLHSELNLSSLELGDSALYFCASSDSFKNTGELFFGEGSRLTVL.

Many counts were recorded for this clonotype. This chain links TRBV2 with TRBJ1-1; D ambiguous. Germline V gene sequence: CDR1 SNHLY, CDR2 FYNNEI. There are 10 residues in the CDR3. V was shortened by 4 bases and J by 11 bases, with 8 bases between the two germline ends. The chain's CDR3 is CASSVGLAFF. The DNA for the CDR3 is TGTGCCAGCAGTGTGGGTTTGGCTTTCTTT.

This clonotype was seen at least ten times. The chain combines TRBV13 with TRBJ1-1; 10 positions match TRBD1. The CDR3 covers 17 residues. J was trimmed by 3 bases and V by 5 bases; bases with no gene match: 12. The germline V gene has CDR1 PRHDT and CDR2 FYEKMQ (reference sequence). The CDR3 DNA sequence: TGTGCCAGCAGCGAAGGCCCGGGACAGGGGCGGTACACTGAAGCTTTCTTT. Translated, it gives CASSEGPGQGRYTEAFF.

This clonotype was picked up many times. The chain links TRBV5-1 to TRBJ1-4, with D perhaps TRBD1 (5 bases). The germline V and J ends were trimmed by 7 bases and 5 bases, with 15 bases remaining between them. Germline lookup yields CDR1 SGHRS and CDR2 YFSETQ. CDR3 length equals 14 residues. CDR3 coding DNA: TGCGCCAGCCGCCTTAGAGGGGAGAATGAAAAACTGTTTTTT. Residues: CASRLRGENEKLFF.

The chain links TRBV25-1 to TRBJ1-5; TRBD1 is a possible D gene (5 bases). Germline V gene data show CDR1 as MGHDK and CDR2 as SYGVNS. The CDR3 extends over 15 amino acids. The CDR3 DNA follows: TGTGCTAGAGATGGGGGGGGTTATAGCAATCAGCCCCAGCATTTT. It codes for CARDGGGYSNQPQHF.

This clonotype was recorded many times. This chain uses TRBV15 with TRBJ2-7; 10 nucleotides agree with TRBD1. V was pared by 5 bases and J by 2 bases, with 6 bases of the junction left unmatched. Germline CDR1 LNHNV, CDR2 YYDKDF (reference sequence). The CDR3 consists of 15 residues. CDR3 sequence reads: CATSGGGTGAYEQYF. DNA for the CDR3: TGTGCCACCAGCGGAGGTGGGACAGGGGCCTACGAGCAGTACTTC.

On this clonotype itself: The junction does not match germline at one end; this may be a read error. The V gene is TRBV20-1, the J gene TRBJ1-2; D not resolved. The CDR3 sequence is 11 residues long. Germline assignment: CDR1 DFQATT and CDR2 SNEGSKA (reference sequence). CDR3 amino acids: CSASPSSGYAF. In DNA, the CDR3 is TGCAGTGCTAGTCCTTCGTCAGGCTACGCCTTC.

This clonotype was observed many times. V is TRBV20-1 and J is TRBJ1-6; maybe TRBD1 (6 bases). Trimming cost V 6 bases and J 10 bases, with 16 bases left between them. Germline V gene lookup returns CDR1 DFQATT and CDR2 SNEGSKA (reference sequence). This CDR3 is built from 13 residues. For the CDR3, the DNA is TGCAGTGCAAACACAGGGAGGGGCTCACCCCTCCACTTT. Its protein is CSANTGRGSPLHF.

This clonotype was found many times. The rearrangement uses TRBV9 and TRBJ1-4; D remains unclear. This CDR3 has 14 residues. V dropped 4 bases and J dropped 4 bases, with 11 bases sitting between them. Germline CDR1 SGDLS, CDR2 YYNGEE. DNA for the CDR3: TGTGCCAGCAGCCCCGTTGGGATTAATGAAAAACTGTTTTTT. It yields the protein CASSPVGINEKLFF.

The CDR3 DNA reads TGTGCCAGCAGCTCCCTAGGGACAGGGGGCCGTTTGGGCAATCAGCCCCAGCATTTT. Protein sequence: CASSSLGTGGRLGNQPQHF. The rearrangement links TRBV7-6 to TRBJ1-5; 12 bases match TRBD1. From germline, CDR1 is SGHVS and CDR2 FNYEAQ. The CDR3 extends over 19 amino acids. V trimming: 4 bases; J trimming: 2 bases; junction bases outside the gene matches: 12.

The sample holds a few counts of this clonotype. A much larger clone lies one base from this, so it may be a read error. This sequence joins TRBV3-1 and TRBJ1-1, with D tentatively TRBD1 (5 bases). Germline values: CDR1 LGHDT, CDR2 YNNKEL (reference sequence). Trimming took off 4 bases at V and 11 bases at J, with 14 bases between the two ends. The CDR3 has 12 amino acids. The CDR3: CASSPVQGLAFF. The CDR3 nucleotides are TGTGCCAGCAGCCCGGTTCAGGGTTTGGCTTTCTTT.

This clonotype was seen repeatedly, ten times or more. J is TRBJ1-2 and V is TRBV4-1; 9 bases agree with TRBD1. The CDR3 contains 18 residues. The germline V gene encodes CDR1 MGHRA and CDR2 YSYEKL. Trimming took 2 bases from V and 7 from J; bases not matched to a gene: 17. The CDR3 DNA is TGCGCCAGCAGCCAACCCCGGGACAGGGATTCGTCGAATTCTGGCTACACCTTC. This gives the protein CASSQPRDRDSSNSGYTF.

Concerning this clonotype itself: This could be a read error, since a much larger clone is one nucleotide away. The chain joins TRBV3-1 to TRBJ1-2; a possible D gene is TRBD1 (5 bases). CDR1 and CDR2 from the germline V gene are LGHDT and YNNKEL (reference sequence). The CDR3 length is 14 residues. CDR3 DNA sequence: TGTGCCAGCACCTCACTGGGGGAAAACTATGGCCACACCTTC. It codes for CASTSLGENYGHTF.

In this sample, this clonotype turned up many times. The V gene is TRBV7-2, the J gene TRBJ2-7, with D unclear. Germline CDR1 is SGHTA and CDR2 is FQGNSA. The CDR3 has 14 amino acids. V lost 5 bases to trimming and J lost 1 base, with 12 bases between them. The DNA for the CDR3 is TGTGCCAGCAGCGGGGTAGGGAATTCCTACGAGCAGTACTTC. It codes for CASSGVGNSYEQYF.

Concerning this clonotype itself: A much larger clone lies a single base off, so this may be a read error. The chain recombines TRBV27 with TRBJ1-5, with D possibly being TRBD1 (5 bases). The CDR3 length is 14 residues. Germline CDR1 and CDR2: MNHEY and SMNVEV (reference sequence). Here the CDR3 reads CGSSLRGYDQPQHF. DNA of the CDR3: TGTGGCAGCAGTTTAAGGGGATACGATCAGCCCCAGCATTTT.

For this clonotype: One end of the junction does not line up with germline, which may come from a read error. The rearrangement uses TRBV5-1 and TRBJ2-2; TRBD2 matches at 9 bases. Germline V gene data show CDR1 as SGHRS and CDR2 as YFSETQ. This CDR3 is 10 amino acids long. The CDR3 loop is CASSAGLALF. The DNA for the CDR3 is TGCGCCAGCAGCGCGGGACTAGCCCTTTTT.

The chain combines TRBV7-9 with TRBJ1-3; D is ambiguous. This CDR3 spans 15 amino acids. V shed 4 bases and J shed 0 bases, with 10 bases lying between them. The germline V gene has CDR1 SEHNR and CDR2 FQNEAQ (reference sequence). As DNA, the CDR3 is TGTGCCAGCAGCTCCTCAGTGCTCTCTGGAAACACCATATATTTT. Protein: CASSSSVLSGNTIYF.

This rearrangement joins TRBV7-6 to TRBJ2-3; D is uncertain. Per germline, CDR1 SGHVS and CDR2 FNYEAQ. CDR3 length: 12 amino acids. V lost 5 bases and J lost 2, with 5 bases in between. The CDR3 DNA reads TGTGCCAGCAGCACTCCCACAGATACGCAGTATTTT. Translation gives CASSTPTDTQYF.

There are many counts of this clonotype. The CDR3 sequence is CATSPGQGSHQPQHF. CDR3 nucleotide sequence: TGTGCCACCAGCCCGGGACAGGGAAGCCACCAGCCCCAGCATTTT. This chain links TRBV15 with TRBJ1-5; 9 bases line up with TRBD1. The CDR3 contains 15 residues. After removal of 5 bases from V and 7 bases from J, the junction contained 9 bases not matched to a gene. Germline V gene sequence: CDR1 LNHNV, CDR2 YYDKDF (reference sequence).

This clonotype occurred many times. The chain carries TRBV28 and TRBJ1-1; 8 bases align to TRBD1. V was clipped by 8 bases and J by 5 bases; unmatched bases: 1. The CDR3 extends over 11 amino acids. In germline, CDR1 is MDHEN, CDR2 SYDVKM. Here the CDR3 reads CASRTGTEAFF. The CDR3, as DNA: TGTGCCAGCCGGACAGGGACTGAAGCTTTCTTT.

This chain joins TRBV30 and TRBJ1-3; D call uncertain. The CDR3 runs 14 residues. Per germline, CDR1 GTSNPN and CDR2 SVGIG (reference sequence). V lost 2 bases, J lost 3 bases, and 11 bases lay in between. The CDR3 region is CAWSPLGIGNTIYF. In DNA, the CDR3 is TGTGCCTGGAGTCCTCTAGGCATTGGAAACACCATATATTTT.